A single T cell receptor beta chain is shown here with its context. The antigen is undetermined. Each TCR library used 3,500 to 4,500 ng of total RNA. Reprocessing the 5' RACE reads, TCRdb reports a single entry for every CDR3 protein and omits DNA. The sample totals approximately 200,000 distinct CDR3 sequences. The CDR3 has 12 residues. The data belong to a study of monozygotic twins with inflammatory bowel disease. Study observations and caveats: Fewer shared clonotypes with others were found in IBD patients than in healthy twins, especially with disease activity. Patient repertoires may carry noise from differing immunosuppressive treatments.

The receptor's source is a human donor with ulcerative colitis or Crohn's disease, or a healthy co-twin of an affected twin (not recorded which). The J gene is TRBJ2-3, the V gene TRBV12-3 or TRBV12-4; TCRdb lists TRBD1, though no DNA is available to test this call. The specimen was blood. The CDR3: CASSPSGGTQYF.